The sequence of this T cell receptor (beta chain) was determined in a study of T cell changes during pregnancy in multiple sclerosis. In germline, CDR1 is WSHSY, CDR2 SAAADI. With 6 bases clipped from V and 6 bases from J, the junction kept 11 bases outside the gene matches. The length of the CDR3 is 14 residues. This clone has just one count. TCRdb's table, derived via immunoSEQ multiplex PCR, lists solely in-frame clones and lacks some. The sample lists roughly 47,000 clones; roughly 94% were seen once. This chain uses TRBV10-2 with TRBJ2-7; 7 bases fit TRBD2. The sample in question was CD8+ T cells from peripheral blood mononuclear cells, obtained before pregnancy. This clonotype was sampled from a female donor with multiple sclerosis, enrolled in a pregnancy study. The CDR3 sequence: CASSGRDYLGEQYF. CDR3 in DNA: TGCGCCAGCAGCGGCCGGGACTACCTCGGCGAGCAGTACTTC.